The clone carrying this T cell receptor beta chain has only a few counts. Its specificity is unknown. This specimen comes from a study of identical twins. Study results and caveats: Findings came from cross-sectional statistics, without long-term follow-up of donors. Models underestimated TCR alpha sharing (out-of-frame) in monozygotic twins.

A universal primer binding site was introduced by template switching. The final cDNA contained unique molecular identifiers. TCRdb redid the calling of the 5' RACE reads with MiXCR, one entry per CDR3 protein. This table has more than 650,000 distinct CDR3 sequences, approximately 6.1% appearing once. Healthy Caucasians made up all donors. The CDR3 is 14 amino acids. Germline V CDR1 and CDR2: SGDLS, YYNGEE. V lost 4 bases, J lost 6 bases, and 14 bases lay in between. Sequenced sample: naive T cells sorted from blood. The V and J genes are TRBV9 and TRBJ2-1, with a weak D call TRBD2 (5 bases). The source of this sequence is a man between 18 and 29 years old in good health. The chain's CDR3 is CASSFGLGFNEQFF. Here the CDR3 DNA reads TGTGCCAGCAGCTTTGGACTGGGATTCAATGAGCAGTTCTTC.